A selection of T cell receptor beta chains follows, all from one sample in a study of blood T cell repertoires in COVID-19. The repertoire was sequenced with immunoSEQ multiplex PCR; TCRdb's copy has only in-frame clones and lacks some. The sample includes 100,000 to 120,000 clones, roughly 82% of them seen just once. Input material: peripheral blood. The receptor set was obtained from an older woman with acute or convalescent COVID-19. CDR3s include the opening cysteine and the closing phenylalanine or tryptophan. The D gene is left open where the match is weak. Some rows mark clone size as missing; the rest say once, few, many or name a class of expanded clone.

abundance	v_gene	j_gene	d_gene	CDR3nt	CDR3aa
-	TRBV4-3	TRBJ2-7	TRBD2	TGCGCCAGCAGCCACGGACTAGCGGGGGCTGGGTCCGGCTCCTACGAGCAGTACTTC	CASSHGLAGAGSGSYEQYF
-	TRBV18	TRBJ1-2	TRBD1	TGTGCCAGCTCACCACCCGGGACAGCCCATGGCTACACCTTC	CASSPPGTAHGYTF
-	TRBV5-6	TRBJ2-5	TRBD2	TGTGCCAGCAGCCCCGTTGGGGGGGACCAAGAGACCCAGTACTTC	CASSPVGGDQETQYF
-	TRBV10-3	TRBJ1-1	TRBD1	TGTGCCATCAGTGTTGGGACAGGGGAAGCTTTCTTT	CAISVGTGEAFF
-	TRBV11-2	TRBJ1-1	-	TGTGCCAGCAGCTACGCGGGGGGATTTGAAGCTTTCTTT	CASSYAGGFEAFF
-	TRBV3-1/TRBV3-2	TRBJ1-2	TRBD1	TGTGCCAGCAGCCAGACAGGGGCGAGTGGCTACACCTTC	CASSQTGASGYTF
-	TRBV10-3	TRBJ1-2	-	TGTGCCATCAGTGAGTCGGAGGGCCCCTATGGCTACACCTTC	CAISESEGPYGYTF
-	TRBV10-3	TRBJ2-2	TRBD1	TGTGCCATCAGGAGACAGGGGGCGAACACCGGGGAGCTGTTTTTT	CAIRRQGANTGELFF
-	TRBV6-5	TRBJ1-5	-	TGTGCCAGCAGTCCAGGACAGTCAGACTATCAGCCCCAGCATTTT	CASSPGQSDYQPQHF
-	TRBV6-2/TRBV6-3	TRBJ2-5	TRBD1	TGTGCCAGCAGTTACTCGGGGACAGGGGGACAAGAGACCCAGTACTTC	CASSYSGTGGQETQYF
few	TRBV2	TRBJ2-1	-	TGTGCCAGCACAGGGACTCATAGCGGCAATGAGCAGTTCTTC	CASTGTHSGNEQFF
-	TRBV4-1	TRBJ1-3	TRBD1	TGCGCCAGCAGCCAAGATGAAGGGACAGGGTTTGGAAACACCATATATTTT	CASSQDEGTGFGNTIYF
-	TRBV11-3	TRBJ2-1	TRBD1	TGTGCCAGCAGCCCCCGACACTCGGACAGGGGAGAGGACAATGAGCAGTTCTTC	CASSPRHSDRGEDNEQFF
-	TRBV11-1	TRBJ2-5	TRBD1	TGTGCCAGCAGAGGGACAGGGGGCGTGGAGGAGACCCAGTACTTC	CASRGTGGVEETQYF
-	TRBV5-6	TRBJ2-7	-	TGTGCCAGCAGCCCGGCGGGCCGAAGTTTACCCTACGAGCAGTACTTC	CASSPAGRSLPYEQYF
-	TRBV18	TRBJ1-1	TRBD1	TGTGCCAGCTCAAACAGGGGCGCTGAAGCTTTCTTT	CASSNRGAEAFF
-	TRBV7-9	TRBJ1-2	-	TGTGCCAGCAGCGTGGACAGTTCATGGGGCTACACCTTC	CASSVDSSWGYTF
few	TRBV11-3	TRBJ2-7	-	TGTGCCAGCAGCTTAGATGTGAGTTTCAAGGAGCAGTACTTC	CASSLDVSFKEQYF
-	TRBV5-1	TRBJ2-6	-	TGCGCCAGCAGCTCCCGCGGTGGCATATACTCTGGGGCCAACGTCCTGACTTTC	CASSSRGGIYSGANVLTF
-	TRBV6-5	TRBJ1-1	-	TGTGCCACCGAGCAAGGGGGGGGCTGGTCTGAAGCTTTCTTT	CATEQGGGWSEAFF
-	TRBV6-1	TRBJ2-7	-	TGTGCCAGCAGTGAACGTGGAGAATCCTACGAGCAGTACTTC	CASSERGESYEQYF
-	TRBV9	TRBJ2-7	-	TGTGCCAGCAGCGTATATCGGGGTGATGGCGACGAGCAGTACTTC	CASSVYRGDGDEQYF
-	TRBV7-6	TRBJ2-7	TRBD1	TGTGCCAGCAGCTTAGGACGCTCGGGGACAGGGGCTTACGAGCAGTACTTC	CASSLGRSGTGAYEQYF
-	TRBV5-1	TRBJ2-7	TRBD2	TGCGCCAGCAGCTTCGGACTAGCGGGGGCCTACGAGCAGTACTTC	CASSFGLAGAYEQYF
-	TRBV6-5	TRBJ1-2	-	TGTGCCAGCAGCCTCGAAGGGGGAACCTATGGCTACACCTTC	CASSLEGGTYGYTF
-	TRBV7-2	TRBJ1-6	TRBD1	TGTGCCAGCAGCTGGGACAGGGGGCGATCACCCCTCCACTTT	CASSWDRGRSPLHF
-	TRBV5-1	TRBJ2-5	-	TGCGCCAGCAGCTTGGAATTCGGCGGAGAGACCCAGTACTTC	CASSLEFGGETQYF
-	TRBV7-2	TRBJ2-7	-	TGTGCCAGCAGCACTAGCAGATACTACGAGCAGTACTTC	CASSTSRYYEQYF
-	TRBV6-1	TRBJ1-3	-	TGTGCCAGCAGTGAAAGTGCAGGGCCTGGAAACACCATATATTTT	CASSESAGPGNTIYF
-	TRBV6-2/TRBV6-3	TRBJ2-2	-	TGTGCCAGCAGTGGCGGTCGGGAAACCGGGGAGCTGTTTTTT	CASSGGRETGELFF
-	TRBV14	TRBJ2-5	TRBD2	TGTGCCAGCAGCCAAGACAAGCGGGGGGTTCAAGAGACCCAGTACTTC	CASSQDKRGVQETQYF
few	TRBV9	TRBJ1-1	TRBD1	TGTGCCAGCAGCGCGGACAGGGTAGCCACTGAAGCTTTCTTT	CASSADRVATEAFF
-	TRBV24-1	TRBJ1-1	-	TGTGCCACCAGTGATTTTCTGGCCATACCTCCCACTGAAGCTTTCTTT	CATSDFLAIPPTEAFF
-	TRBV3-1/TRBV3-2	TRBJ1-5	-	TGTGCCAGCAGCCAACAGGGCCCCCAGTGGCCCCAGCATTTT	CASSQQGPQWPQHF
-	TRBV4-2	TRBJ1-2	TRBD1	TGTGCCAGCAGCCAACCACAGGGGGCTAACTATGGCTACACCTTC	CASSQPQGANYGYTF